This TCR beta chain is drawn from a study of T cell changes during pregnancy in multiple sclerosis. J gave up 2 bases and V 4 bases, and 8 bases lay outside the gene matches. The CDR3 runs 15 residues. From germline, CDR1 is SGHNT and CDR2 YYREEE (reference sequence). The assay was immunoSEQ multiplex PCR, and TCRdb's table has in-frame clones only and misses some. The top ten clones hold approximately 0.15% of a sample with tens of thousands of clones, about 93% of them seen once. This TCR was recovered from a female donor with multiple sclerosis, enrolled in a pregnancy study. Sequences were derived from CD4+ T cells from peripheral blood mononuclear cells, sampled after pregnancy. V gene TRBV5-4 combines with J gene TRBJ2-7; 8 bases are a match to TRBD2. This CDR3 reads CASSPSGRRAYEQYF. CDR3 DNA sequence: TGTGCCAGCAGCCCGAGCGGGAGAAGAGCCTACGAGCAGTACTTC.